Listed below are T cell receptor beta chains from one sample, sequenced in a study of blood T cell repertoires in COVID-19. Sequencing was performed with immunoSEQ multiplex PCR; in TCRdb, only in-frame clones are kept and a portion is missing. The table has around 270,000 clones, 70% to 90% seen once. The sequenced sample consisted of PBMCs or T cells enriched from blood (not recorded which). The receptor source for this set is a woman under 40 who had recovered from COVID-19. The CDR3 runs from the conserved cysteine through the conserved F or W. A D gene is named only where the DNA matches it firmly. Some rows have no size entry. The others give once, few or many, or a class for an expanded clone.

d_gene	v_gene	abundance	j_gene	CDR3nt	CDR3aa
TRBD1	TRBV29-1	.	TRBJ1-2	TGCAGCGTTTCCCGAGGACAGGGATACTCTGGCTACACCTTC	CSVSRGQGYSGYTF
TRBD1	TRBV19	.	TRBJ2-7	TGTGCCAGTGGACCCGGGACAGCATACGAGCAGTACTTC	CASGPGTAYEQYF
.	TRBV10-3	.	TRBJ2-3	TGTGCCAGCGGGGACGGCTACACAGATACGCAGTATTTT	CASGDGYTDTQYF
.	TRBV6-5	once	TRBJ2-7	TGTGCCAGCAGGAACAGAGAGTACGAGCAGTACTTC	CASRNREYEQYF
TRBD2	TRBV20-1	.	TRBJ2-5	TGCAGTGCTAGTAGTCTCCGACTAGCGGTGGAGACCCAGTACTTC	CSASSLRLAVETQYF
TRBD1	TRBV10-3	.	TRBJ2-7	TGTGCCATCAGCGTAAGCCCCGTAGGCAGGGGGAACGAGCAGTACTTC	CAISVSPVGRGNEQYF
.	TRBV10-3	few	TRBJ1-5	TGTGCCATCAGTGATGATTCGGGTTATCAGCCCCAGCATTTT	CAISDDSGYQPQHF
TRBD2	TRBV5-1	.	TRBJ2-7	TGCGCCAGCAGCTTAGGGACTAGCGGGAGCAACGGGGGAATCCCCTACGAGCAGTACTTC	CASSLGTSGSNGGIPYEQYF
TRBD1	TRBV24-1	few	TRBJ1-2	TGTGCCACCAGTGATCTGGACAGGGTGGATGGCTACACCTTC	CATSDLDRVDGYTF
TRBD1	TRBV14	.	TRBJ1-2	TGTGCCAGCAGCGGATGGACAGGTGGCAACTATGGCTACACCTTC	CASSGWTGGNYGYTF
TRBD2	TRBV3-1/TRBV3-2	.	TRBJ2-5	TGTGCCAGCAGCCCTATGGTGACTAGCGGGAGGGAGACCCAGTACTTC	CASSPMVTSGRETQYF
.	TRBV19	once	TRBJ1-1	TGTGCCAGTACCCAAGGGGGGGCCGGTACTGAAGCTTTCTTT	CASTQGGAGTEAFF
TRBD1	TRBV11-2	few	TRBJ1-2	TGTGCCAGCAGCCCTAGGACAGGGGTAAACTATGGCTACACCTTC	CASSPRTGVNYGYTF
TRBD1	TRBV7-9	.	TRBJ1-2	TGTGCCAGCAGCTTACCCGACAGGGGTGACTATGGCTACACCTTC	CASSLPDRGDYGYTF
TRBD2	TRBV10-3	.	TRBJ2-3	TGTGCCATCAGTGAGTCTAAGGACGGGGGGGTATCTAGCACAGATACGCAGTATTTT	CAISESKDGGVSSTDTQYF
.	TRBV18	.	TRBJ2-6	TGTGCCAGCTCACAAAGAGCGAGATCCGGGGCCAACGTCCTGACTTTC	CASSQRARSGANVLTF
.	TRBV7-2	once	TRBJ2-4	TGTGCCAGCAGCTTAGTCAGGGGAGACATTCAGTACTTC	CASSLVRGDIQYF
TRBD1	TRBV15	.	TRBJ1-1	TGTGCCACCAGCAGGGCCCGACAGGGCTACACTGAAGCTTTCTTT	CATSRARQGYTEAFF
.	TRBV7-9	.	TRBJ1-3	TGTGCCAGCAGCTCACACCATACGGGACAAGCTGGAAACACCATATATTTT	CASSSHHTGQAGNTIYF
TRBD1	TRBV13	.	TRBJ1-6	TGTGCCAGCAGCTTGGGGGGACAGTCCTTGTCACCCCTCCACTTT	CASSLGGQSLSPLHF
TRBD1	TRBV29-1	.	TRBJ2-2	TGCAGCGGGACAGGGATTAACACCGGGGAGCTGTTTTTT	CSGTGINTGELFF
TRBD1	TRBV18	.	TRBJ1-2	TGTGCCAGCTCACGCGGACAGGGGGCGAACTATGGCTACACCTTC	CASSRGQGANYGYTF
TRBD1	TRBV5-1	.	TRBJ2-1	TGCGCCAGCAGCTTGGGAGACAGGGACAATGAGCAGTTCTTC	CASSLGDRDNEQFF
.	TRBV10-3	.	TRBJ2-1	TGTGCCATCAGTGAGTCGGACACGTTCAATGAGCAGTTCTTC	CAISESDTFNEQFF
.	TRBV7-2	.	TRBJ2-1	TGTGCCAGCAGCTTAGGAGCGGGCTCAAGATCCAATGAGCAGTTCTTC	CASSLGAGSRSNEQFF
TRBD2	TRBV4-2	.	TRBJ2-1	TGTGCCAGCAGCCTCCTAGCGGGAGATTATAATGAGCAGTTCTTC	CASSLLAGDYNEQFF